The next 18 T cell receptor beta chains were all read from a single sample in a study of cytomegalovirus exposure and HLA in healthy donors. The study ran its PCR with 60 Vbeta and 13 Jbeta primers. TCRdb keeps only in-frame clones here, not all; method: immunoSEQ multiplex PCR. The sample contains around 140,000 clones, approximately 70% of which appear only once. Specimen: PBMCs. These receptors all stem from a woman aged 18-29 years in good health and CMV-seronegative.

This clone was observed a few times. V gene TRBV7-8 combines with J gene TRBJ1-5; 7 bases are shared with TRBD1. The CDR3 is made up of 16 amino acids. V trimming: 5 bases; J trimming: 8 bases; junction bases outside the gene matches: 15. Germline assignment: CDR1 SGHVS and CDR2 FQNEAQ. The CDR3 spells CASSAKTGIKTEPQHF. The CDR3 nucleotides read TGTGCCAGCAGCGCCAAGACAGGGATAAAGACGGAGCCCCAGCATTTT.

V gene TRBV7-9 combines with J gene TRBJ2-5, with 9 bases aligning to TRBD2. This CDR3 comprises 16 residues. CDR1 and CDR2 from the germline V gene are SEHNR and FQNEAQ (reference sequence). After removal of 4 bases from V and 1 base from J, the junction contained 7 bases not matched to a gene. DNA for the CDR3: TGTGCCAGCAGCTCCCACGCGGGAGGGGGCCAAGAGACCCAGTACTTC. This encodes CASSSHAGGGQETQYF.

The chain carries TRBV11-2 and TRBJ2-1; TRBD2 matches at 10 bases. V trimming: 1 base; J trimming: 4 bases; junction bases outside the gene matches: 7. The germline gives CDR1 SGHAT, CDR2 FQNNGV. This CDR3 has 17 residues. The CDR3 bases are TGTGCCAGCAGCTTAGGAGTCACTAGCGGGAATTACAATGAGCAGTTCTTC. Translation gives CASSLGVTSGNYNEQFF.

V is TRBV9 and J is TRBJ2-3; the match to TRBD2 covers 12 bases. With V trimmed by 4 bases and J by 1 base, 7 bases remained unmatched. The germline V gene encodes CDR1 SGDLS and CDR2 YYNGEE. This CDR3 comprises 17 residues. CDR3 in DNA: TGTGCCAGCAGCTTCGGGACTAGCGGGTGGGGCACAGATACGCAGTATTTT. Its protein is CASSFGTSGWGTDTQYF.

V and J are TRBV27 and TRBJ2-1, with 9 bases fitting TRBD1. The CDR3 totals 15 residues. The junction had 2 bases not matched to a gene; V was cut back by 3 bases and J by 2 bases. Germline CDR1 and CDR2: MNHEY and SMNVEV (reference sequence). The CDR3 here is CASSLTGGAYNEQFF. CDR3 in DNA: TGTGCCAGCAGTTTGACAGGGGGGGCCTACAATGAGCAGTTCTTC.

CDR3 DNA sequence: TGTGCCAGCAGTTACAGGGCAGGGGGTATTTCACCCCTCCACTTT. This gives the protein CASSYRAGGISPLHF. This rearrangement joins TRBV6-5 to TRBJ1-6, with 7 nucleotides matching TRBD1. V shed 2 bases and J 9 bases; nucleotides not matched to a gene: 7. The CDR3 covers 15 residues. CDR1 is MNHEY and CDR2 is SVGAGI in the germline V gene.

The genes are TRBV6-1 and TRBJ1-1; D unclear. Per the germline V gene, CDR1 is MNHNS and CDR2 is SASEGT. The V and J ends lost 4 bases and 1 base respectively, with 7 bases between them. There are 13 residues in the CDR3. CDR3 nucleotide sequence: TGTGCCAGCAGTGGGCAGTCGAACACTGAAGCTTTCTTT. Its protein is CASSGQSNTEAFF.

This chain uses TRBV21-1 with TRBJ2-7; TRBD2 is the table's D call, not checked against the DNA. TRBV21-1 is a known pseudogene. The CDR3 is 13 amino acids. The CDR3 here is CASSREASYEQYV. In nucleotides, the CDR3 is TGTGCCAGCAGCAGGGAGGCATCCTACGAGCAGTACGTC.

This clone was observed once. CDR3 amino acids: CSAFGYGYTF. DNA for the CDR3: TGCAGCGCTTTCGGCTATGGCTACACCTTC. V gene TRBV20-1 combines with J gene TRBJ1-2; D remains unclear. Germline values: CDR1 DFQATT, CDR2 SNEGSKA (reference sequence). This CDR3 is 10 amino acids long.

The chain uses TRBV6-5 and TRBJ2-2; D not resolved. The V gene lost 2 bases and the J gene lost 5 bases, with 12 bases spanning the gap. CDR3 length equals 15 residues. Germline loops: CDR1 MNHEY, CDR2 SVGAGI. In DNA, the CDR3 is TGTGCCAGCAGTTACGAAAGCCCCGGGACCGGGGAGCTGTTTTTT. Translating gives CASSYESPGTGELFF.

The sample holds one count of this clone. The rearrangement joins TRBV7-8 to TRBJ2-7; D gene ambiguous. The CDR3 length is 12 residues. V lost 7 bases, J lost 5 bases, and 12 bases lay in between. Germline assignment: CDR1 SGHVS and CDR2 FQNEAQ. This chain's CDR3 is CASTLGANEQYF. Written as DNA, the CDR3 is TGTGCCAGCACCCTTGGAGCGAACGAGCAGTACTTC.

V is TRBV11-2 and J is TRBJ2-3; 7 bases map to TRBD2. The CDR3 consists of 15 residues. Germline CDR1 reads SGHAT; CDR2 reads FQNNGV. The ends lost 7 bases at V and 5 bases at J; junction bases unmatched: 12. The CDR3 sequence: CASTPTAGLRDTQYF. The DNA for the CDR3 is TGTGCCAGCACCCCAACAGCGGGACTGAGAGATACGCAGTATTTT. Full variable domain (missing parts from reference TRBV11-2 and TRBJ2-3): EAGVAQSPRYKIIEKRQSVAFWCNPISGHATLYWYQQILGQGPKLLIQFQNNGVVDDSQLPKDRFSAERLKGVDSTLKIQPAKLEDSAVYLCASTPTAGLRDTQYFGPGTRLTVL.

CDR3 in amino acids: CASSRTGREAEAFF. The CDR3 bases are TGTGCCAGCAGCAGGACAGGGAGGGAGGCTGAAGCTTTCTTT. The V gene is TRBV28, the J gene TRBJ1-1; 8 nucleotides align to TRBD1. CDR3 length: 14 amino acids. The germline V gene encodes CDR1 MDHEN and CDR2 SYDVKM. V gave up 6 bases and J gave up 6 bases; unmatched junction bases: 9.

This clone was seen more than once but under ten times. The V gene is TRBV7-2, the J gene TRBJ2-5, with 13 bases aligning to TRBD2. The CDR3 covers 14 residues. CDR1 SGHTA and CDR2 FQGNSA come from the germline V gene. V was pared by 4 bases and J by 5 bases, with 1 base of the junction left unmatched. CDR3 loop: CASSSLAGGETQYF. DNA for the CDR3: TGTGCCAGCAGCTCACTAGCGGGAGGGGAGACCCAGTACTTC.

The CDR3 DNA sequence: TGTGCCAGCAGGAGGGAACCTAGGGACAATGAGCAGTTCTTC. This sequence encodes CASRREPRDNEQFF. The chain has TRBV2 and TRBJ2-1; weak D call: TRBD2 (5 bases). CDR1 SNHLY and CDR2 FYNNEI come from the germline V gene. With 6 bases removed from V and 5 bases from J, the gap between germline ends came to 14 bases. The CDR3 runs 14 residues.

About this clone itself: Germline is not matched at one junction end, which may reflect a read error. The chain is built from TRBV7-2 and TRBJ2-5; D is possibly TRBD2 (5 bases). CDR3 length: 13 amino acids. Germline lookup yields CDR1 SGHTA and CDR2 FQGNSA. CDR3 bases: TGTGTCAGCAAAGCGGCAGATAAAGAGACCCAGTACTTC. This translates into CVSKAADKETQYF.

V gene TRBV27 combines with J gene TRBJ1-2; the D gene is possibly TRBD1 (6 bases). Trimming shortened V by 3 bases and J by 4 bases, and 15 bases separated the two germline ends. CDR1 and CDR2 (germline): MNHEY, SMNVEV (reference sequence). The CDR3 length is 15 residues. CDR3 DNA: TGTGCCAGCAGTTTCTCAGGGGTGGGATCCTATGGCTACACCTTC. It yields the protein CASSFSGVGSYGYTF.

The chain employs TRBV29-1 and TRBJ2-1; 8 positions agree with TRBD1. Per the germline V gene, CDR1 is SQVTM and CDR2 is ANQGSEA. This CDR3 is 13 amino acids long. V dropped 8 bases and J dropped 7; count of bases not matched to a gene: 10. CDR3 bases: TGCAGCACCAAGGGGGGACAGGCGAATGAGCAGTTCTTC. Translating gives CSTKGGQANEQFF.